This TCR beta chain emerged from a study of beta chain features in type 1 diabetes. The investigators reverse transcribed all of the isolated RNA, so they sequenced expressed TCRB transcripts. The data were produced by immunoSEQ multiplex PCR, yet TCRdb's version contains in-frame clones alone and is incomplete. The sample carries around 500,000 clones, more than 9.5% recorded once. Germline values: CDR1 MRHNA, CDR2 SNTAGT. The CDR3 is 12 residues long. This clone was counted a few times. One end of the junction varies from germline; a read error may be responsible. The chain couples TRBV6-4 to TRBJ2-3; perhaps TRBD2 as D (6 bases). The TCR comes from a woman aged 18-29 years in good health. Sequences were obtained from naive CD4+ T cells from blood. The CDR3 DNA reads TGTGCCAGCGCCGGACCGGGACTCCGGCCCCATTTT. This translates into CASAGPGLRPHF.